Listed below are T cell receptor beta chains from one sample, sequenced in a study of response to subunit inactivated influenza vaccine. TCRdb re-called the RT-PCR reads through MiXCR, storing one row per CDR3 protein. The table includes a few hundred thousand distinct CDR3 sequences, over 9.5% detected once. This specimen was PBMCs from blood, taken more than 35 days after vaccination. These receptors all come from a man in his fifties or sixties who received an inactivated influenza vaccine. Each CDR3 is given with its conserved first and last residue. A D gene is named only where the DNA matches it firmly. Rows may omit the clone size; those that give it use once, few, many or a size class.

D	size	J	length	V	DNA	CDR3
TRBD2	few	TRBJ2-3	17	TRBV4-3	TGCGCCAGCAGCCATGAAGCGGGACGACTAAGCACAGATACGCAGTATTTT	CASSHEAGRLSTDTQYF
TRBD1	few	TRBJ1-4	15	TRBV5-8	TGTGCCAGCAGCACACGGGACAGCAGTAATGAAAAACTGTTTTTT	CASSTRDSSNEKLFF
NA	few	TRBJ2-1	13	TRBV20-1	TGCAGTGCTAGGTACTGGGAGGTCGGTGAGCAGTTCTTC	CSARYWEVGEQFF
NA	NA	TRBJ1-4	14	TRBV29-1	TGCAGCGTTGAAGATCTGGGCCTGGGAGAAAAACTGTTTTTT	CSVEDLGLGEKLFF
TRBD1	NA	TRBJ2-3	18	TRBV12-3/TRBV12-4	TGTGCCAGCAGTTTAGCACCCCTTGGACAGGGGAGCACAGATACGCAGTATTTT	CASSLAPLGQGSTDTQYF
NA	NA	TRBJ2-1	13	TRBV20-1	TGCAGTGCTAGAGTTGTTTCCTCGAATGAGCAGTTCTTC	CSARVVSSNEQFF
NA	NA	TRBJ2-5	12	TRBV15	TGTGCCACCAGCAGAGATGGGCTGACCCGGTACTTC	CATSRDGLTRYF
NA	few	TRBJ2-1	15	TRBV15	TGTGCCACCAGCAGAGGGGCCGCCGAACAGTATGAGCAGTTCTTC	CATSRGAAEQYEQFF
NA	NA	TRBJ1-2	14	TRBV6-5	TGTGCCAGCAGTTACTATCTCGGTAACTATGGCTACACCTTC	CASSYYLGNYGYTF
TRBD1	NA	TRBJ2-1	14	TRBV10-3	TGTGCCATCAGTGGACAGGGAGCCTACAATGAGCAGTTCTTC	CAISGQGAYNEQFF
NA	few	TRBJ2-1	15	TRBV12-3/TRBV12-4	TGTGCCAGCAGTGCCAGTGGAATGCCCTACAATGAGCAGTTCTTC	CASSASGMPYNEQFF
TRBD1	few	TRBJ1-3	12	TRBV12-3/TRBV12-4	TGTGCCAGCAGCGTGATTCGGGGACAGAAGGATTTT	CASSVIRGQKDF
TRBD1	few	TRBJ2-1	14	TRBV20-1	TGCAGTGCCGTACTAGGGACAGGCGGCAGTGAGCAGTTCTTC	CSAVLGTGGSEQFF